This T cell receptor beta chain emerged from a study of cytomegalovirus exposure and HLA in healthy donors. Trimming shortened V by 0 bases and J by 8 bases, and 19 bases separated the two germline ends. CDR1 and CDR2 from the germline V gene are MNHNY and SVGAGI (reference sequence). The CDR3 runs 16 residues. PCR amplification relied on 60 Vbeta primers (plus 13 Jbeta primers). Method: immunoSEQ multiplex PCR; TCRdb's copy keeps in-frame clones and lacks some. The table lists 220,000 or so clones, approximately 78% of them singletons. The chain uses TRBV6-6 and TRBJ1-2; possible D gene TRBD1, 5 bases. The sequence was collected from a woman in her thirties or forties in good health and CMV-seronegative. The sequenced sample consisted of PBMCs. The CDR3 nucleotides read TGTGCCAGCAGTTACTCGATAGGCAGGGATTTTTGGGGCTACACCTTC. Encoded protein: CASSYSIGRDFWGYTF.